These T cell receptor beta chains were read from a single sample in a study of T cells in localized non-small cell lung cancer. TCRdb's table, derived via immunoSEQ multiplex PCR, lists solely in-frame clones and lacks some. The sample yields approximately 26,000 clones, under 95% seen once. The sequences come from peripheral blood, collected before any cancer treatment. The receptors derive from a female donor older than 55 with stage II squamous cell lung carcinoma. The conserved cysteine and the conserved F or W are not part of the CDR3 here. Fields, in order: J gene, clone size, V gene, CDR3 protein. Only some rows state a clone size, as once, few, many or a class for expanded clones.

J: TRBJ2-3; size: -; V: TRBV30; CDR3: AWTPSGSTDTQY
J: TRBJ2-5; size: few; V: TRBV7-2; CDR3: ASSLLRAETQY
J: TRBJ2-1; size: -; V: TRBV25-1; CDR3: ASSEGTIPHEQF
J: TRBJ2-7; size: -; V: TRBV7-6; CDR3: ASSPWTGTYEQY
J: TRBJ1-5; size: -; V: TRBV28; CDR3: ASSTGTANQPQH
J: TRBJ2-5; size: once; V: TRBV5-5; CDR3: ASSLVLERAETQY
J: TRBJ2-1; size: -; V: TRBV7-2; CDR3: ASSPSGNDNEQF
J: TRBJ2-7; size: few; V: TRBV7-2; CDR3: ASSPQGSNYEQY
J: TRBJ2-7; size: -; V: TRBV6-1; CDR3: ASSSLAGGSFEQY
J: TRBJ1-3; size: -; V: TRBV6-6; CDR3: ASSRTDTIY
J: TRBJ2-1; size: once; V: TRBV5-1; CDR3: ASRVGASGTDEQF
J: TRBJ1-2; size: -; V: TRBV11-2; CDR3: ASSLGQGSGGYT